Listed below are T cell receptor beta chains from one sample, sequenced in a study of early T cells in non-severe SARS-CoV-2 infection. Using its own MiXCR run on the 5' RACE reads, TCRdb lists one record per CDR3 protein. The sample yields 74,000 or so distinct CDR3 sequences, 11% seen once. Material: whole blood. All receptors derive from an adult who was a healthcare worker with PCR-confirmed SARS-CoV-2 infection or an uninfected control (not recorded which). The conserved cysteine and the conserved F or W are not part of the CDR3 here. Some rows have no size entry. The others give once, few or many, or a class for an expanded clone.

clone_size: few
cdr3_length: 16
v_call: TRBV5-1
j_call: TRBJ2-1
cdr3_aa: ASSLGMPGLAGGNEQF

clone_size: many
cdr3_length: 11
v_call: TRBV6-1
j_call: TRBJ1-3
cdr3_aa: ASSGEYGNTIY

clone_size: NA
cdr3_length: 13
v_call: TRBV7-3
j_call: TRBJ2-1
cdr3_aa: ASSGTSGIESEQF

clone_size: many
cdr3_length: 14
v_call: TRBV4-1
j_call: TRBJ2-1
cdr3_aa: ASSQVDILSYNEQF

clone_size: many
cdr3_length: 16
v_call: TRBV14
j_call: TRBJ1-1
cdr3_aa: ASSQSRPISSLNTEAF

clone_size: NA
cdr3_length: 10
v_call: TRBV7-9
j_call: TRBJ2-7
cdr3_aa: ASSTIVYEQY

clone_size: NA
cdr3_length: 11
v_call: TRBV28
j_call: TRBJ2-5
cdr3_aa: ASSLVSTETQY

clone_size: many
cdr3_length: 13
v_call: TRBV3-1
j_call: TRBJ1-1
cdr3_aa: ASSQDHGMNTEAF

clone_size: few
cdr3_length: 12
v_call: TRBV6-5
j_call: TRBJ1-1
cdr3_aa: ASSSSRGGTEAF

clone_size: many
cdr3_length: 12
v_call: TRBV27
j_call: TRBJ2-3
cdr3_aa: ASSLDNPTDTQY

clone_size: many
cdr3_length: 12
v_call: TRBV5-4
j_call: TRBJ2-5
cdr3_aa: ASTRGQGEETQY

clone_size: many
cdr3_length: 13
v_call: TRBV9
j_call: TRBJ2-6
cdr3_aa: ASSEIGTGANVLT